This note documents a single T cell receptor (beta chain) sequence. The unexposed donors gave CD4+ T cells in 2011-2018, prior to COVID-19. The record originates from a study of CD4 T cells in relation to SARS-CoV-2 and coronaviruses. Sequencing used immunoSEQ multiplex PCR; TCRdb keeps in-frame clones, though not all of them. Of about 59,000 clones detected, approximately 90% appear once; the ten largest clones hold about 1.4%. Germline loops: CDR1 SEHNR, CDR2 FQNEAQ (reference sequence). The CDR3 is made up of 17 amino acids. Between the trimmed V and J ends, which lost 0 bases and 2 bases, there was a span of 14 bases.

Sequenced sample: memory CD4+ T cells from PBMCs. The V call is TRBV7-9, the J call TRBJ1-5; D unresolved. This sequence originates from a human donor in good health. The CDR3 protein is CASSLAPTAYGNQPQHF. In nucleotides, the CDR3 is TGTGCCAGCAGCTTAGCTCCAACGGCGTACGGCAATCAGCCCCAGCATTTT.